The rows below give T cell receptor beta chains drawn from one sample of a study of shared clonotypes between healthy human individuals. Some clones are missing from TCRdb's copy, which holds only in-frame ones; the method was immunoSEQ multiplex PCR. Of approximately 2,200,000 clones listed, roughly 91% are singletons. Specimen: naive CD8+ T cells from PBMCs. The receptors stem from a man between 18 and 29 years old in good health. Some clones in this sample may be carry-over from other donors' samples. Both conserved end residues are part of each CDR3. The order of the fields is V gene, clone size, J gene, D gene, CDR3 protein, CDR3 DNA. The D gene is left open where the match is weak. Some rows have no size entry. The others give once, few or many, or a class for an expanded clone.

V: TRBV18; size: NA; J: TRBJ2-1; D: TRBD2; CDR3: CASSALWTSGGVVTTNEQFF; DNA: TGTGCCAGCTCAGCACTATGGACTAGCGGGGGAGTGGTAACAACCAATGAGCAGTTCTTC
V: TRBV28; size: once; J: TRBJ2-7; D: TRBD2; CDR3: CASRGGKAYEQYF; DNA: TGTGCCAGCCGGGGGGGGAAGGCCTACGAGCAGTACTTC
V: TRBV29-1; size: NA; J: TRBJ2-1; D: NA; CDR3: CSAAGGGGLNEQFF; DNA: TGCAGCGCCGCTGGGGGAGGAGGTCTCAATGAGCAGTTCTTC
V: TRBV27; size: NA; J: TRBJ1-2; D: NA; CDR3: CASRPDTYWNYGYTF; DNA: TGTGCCAGCAGGCCGGACACTTACTGGAACTATGGCTACACCTTC
V: TRBV7-6; size: NA; J: TRBJ2-3; D: TRBD2; CDR3: CASSLLSGIADTQYF; DNA: TGTGCCAGCAGCTTACTGAGCGGGATCGCAGATACGCAGTATTTT
V: TRBV28; size: once; J: TRBJ2-5; D: TRBD1; CDR3: CASSPLRDRDQETQYF; DNA: TGTGCCAGCAGTCCCCTCCGCGACAGGGACCAAGAGACCCAGTACTTC
V: TRBV7-6; size: NA; J: TRBJ2-3; D: NA; CDR3: CASSPTLFAPTDTQYF; DNA: TGTGCCAGCAGTCCCACGTTATTTGCCCCCACAGATACGCAGTATTTT
V: TRBV28; size: NA; J: TRBJ2-6; D: TRBD2; CDR3: CASSFTGGTSGANVLTF; DNA: TGTGCCAGCAGTTTTACGGGGGGAACCTCTGGGGCCAACGTCCTGACTTTC
V: TRBV27; size: NA; J: TRBJ2-7; D: NA; CDR3: CASSFLRGVVGYEQYF; DNA: TGTGCCAGCAGTTTTCTCCGGGGCGTAGTCGGATACGAGCAGTACTTC
V: TRBV29-1; size: NA; J: TRBJ2-2; D: TRBD1; CDR3: CSVVGQGQNTGELFF; DNA: TGCAGCGTGGTGGGACAGGGGCAAAACACCGGGGAGCTGTTTTTT
V: TRBV27; size: NA; J: TRBJ1-4; D: TRBD1; CDR3: CASSPARQGREKLFF; DNA: TGTGCCAGCAGTCCTGCCCGACAGGGGAGGGAAAAACTGTTTTTT
V: TRBV6-6; size: NA; J: TRBJ2-1; D: TRBD1; CDR3: CASSSWDRGIDEQFF; DNA: TGTGCCAGCAGTTCCTGGGACAGGGGTATCGATGAGCAGTTCTTC
V: TRBV10-2; size: NA; J: TRBJ2-1; D: NA; CDR3: CASSELRVNEQFF; DNA: TGCGCCAGCAGTGAGTTAAGGGTTAATGAGCAGTTCTTC
V: TRBV23-1; size: NA; J: TRBJ2-2; D: NA; CDR3: CASSLEGCPNTGELFF; DNA: TGCGCCAGCAGTCTTGAGGGGTGCCCGAACACCGGGGAGCTGTTTTTT
V: TRBV2; size: NA; J: TRBJ2-7; D: TRBD1; CDR3: CASNNRQGAREQYF; DNA: TGTGCCAGCAACAACCGACAGGGGGCTCGAGAGCAGTACTTC
V: TRBV7-9; size: NA; J: TRBJ1-1; D: NA; CDR3: CASGFTGARGRNTEAFF; DNA: TGTGCCAGCGGGTTTACGGGGGCCAGGGGAAGAAATACTGAAGCTTTCTTT
V: TRBV27; size: NA; J: TRBJ1-1; D: NA; CDR3: CASSFGPNTEAFF; DNA: TGTGCCAGCAGTTTTGGACCGAACACTGAAGCTTTCTTT
V: TRBV4-3; size: NA; J: TRBJ1-1; D: NA; CDR3: CASSRVGGMNTEAFF; DNA: TGCGCCAGCAGCCGGGTTGGGGGAATGAACACTGAAGCTTTCTTT
V: TRBV6-1; size: NA; J: TRBJ2-7; D: TRBD2; CDR3: CASSFAGGPTSEQYF; DNA: TGTGCCAGCAGTTTTGCGGGAGGCCCCACCTCCGAGCAGTACTTC
V: TRBV4-1; size: NA; J: TRBJ2-2; D: NA; CDR3: CASSLRDTGELFF; DNA: TGCGCCAGCAGCCTGAGAGACACCGGGGAGCTGTTTTTT
V: TRBV9; size: once; J: TRBJ2-5; D: TRBD1; CDR3: CASSPGRDRGDETQYF; DNA: TGTGCCAGCAGCCCCGGCCGGGACAGGGGAGATGAGACCCAGTACTTC
V: TRBV2; size: NA; J: TRBJ2-1; D: TRBD2; CDR3: CASTGLAGGNEQFF; DNA: TGTGCCAGCACCGGACTAGCGGGAGGGAATGAGCAGTTCTTC
V: TRBV30; size: NA; J: TRBJ1-1; D: NA; CDR3: CAGHLGGYEAFF; DNA: TGTGCCGGGCACCTCGGGGGTTATGAAGCTTTCTTT
V: TRBV4-3; size: NA; J: TRBJ1-4; D: NA; CDR3: CASSQGEEKLFF; DNA: TGCGCCAGCAGCCAAGGGGAGGAAAAACTGTTTTTT
V: TRBV29-1; size: NA; J: TRBJ2-7; D: NA; CDR3: CSVATVYEQYF; DNA: TGCAGCGTTGCCACAGTCTACGAGCAGTACTTC
V: TRBV4-1; size: NA; J: TRBJ1-1; D: NA; CDR3: CASSQGAGPGVGTEAFF; DNA: TGCGCCAGCAGCCAAGGAGCAGGGCCCGGGGTCGGCACTGAAGCTTTCTTT
V: TRBV4-1; size: NA; J: TRBJ2-7; D: NA; CDR3: CASSQDGADQREQYF; DNA: TGCGCCAGCAGCCAAGATGGGGCAGACCAGCGGGAGCAGTACTTC
V: TRBV4-1; size: NA; J: TRBJ2-5; D: TRBD2; CDR3: CASSLLAGSPETQYF; DNA: TGCGCCAGCAGCCTACTAGCGGGATCCCCAGAGACCCAGTACTTC
V: TRBV18; size: NA; J: TRBJ1-1; D: NA; CDR3: CASSPAPDDRGAFF; DNA: TGTGCCAGCTCACCAGCTCCGGACGACCGGGGGGCTTTCTTT
V: TRBV19; size: NA; J: TRBJ1-5; D: TRBD1; CDR3: CASSGQGWNQPQHF; DNA: TGTGCCAGTAGTGGACAGGGTTGGAATCAGCCCCAGCATTTT
V: TRBV5-6; size: NA; J: TRBJ2-3; D: NA; CDR3: CASRPSPGSPDTQYF; DNA: TGTGCCAGCAGACCCAGCCCAGGGTCCCCAGATACGCAGTATTTT